Below, 21 T cell receptor beta chains from the same sample are listed, as sequenced in a study of identical twins. Using its own MiXCR run on the 5' RACE reads, TCRdb lists one record per CDR3 protein. The data contain around 200,000 distinct CDR3 sequences, less than 9.5% of them singletons. Source material: memory (CD45RO+) T cells sorted from blood. The receptors stem from a woman in her late teens or twenties in good health.

This chain uses TRBV6-6 with TRBJ2-7, with unresolved D. Germline V lookup: CDR1 MNHNY, CDR2 SVGAGI (reference sequence). Deletions cut 2 bases from V and 2 bases from J, with 7 bases between. The CDR3 sequence is 13 residues long. The CDR3 is CASSYAFTYEQYF. The CDR3 DNA reads as TGTGCCAGCAGTTACGCTTTCACCTACGAGCAGTACTTC.

CDR3 sequence (DNA): TGCAGTGCAGGCCGGGGGGACACTGAAGCTTTCTTT. Protein sequence: CSAGRGDTEAFF. The V and J genes are TRBV20-1 and TRBJ1-1; D is possibly TRBD1 (5 bases). V was clipped by 6 bases and J by 3 bases, with 11 bases between them. The germline V gene has CDR1 DFQATT and CDR2 SNEGSKA (reference sequence). There are 12 residues in the CDR3.

This clonotype was seen many times. V is TRBV5-6 and J is TRBJ2-3; D is perhaps TRBD2 (7 bases). Germline V gives CDR1 SGHDT, CDR2 YYEEEE. V lost 4 bases and J lost 3, with 21 bases in between. CDR3 length: 17 residues. CDR3 loop: CASSPFRGAGVTDTQYF. The CDR3, as DNA: TGTGCCAGCAGCCCATTTAGGGGGGCGGGGGTGACAGATACGCAGTATTTT.

This clonotype was seen more than once but under ten times. J is TRBJ1-1 and V is TRBV7-2; a possible D gene is TRBD1 (5 bases). Per the germline V gene, CDR1 is SGHTA and CDR2 is FQGNSA. Trimming stripped 2 bases from V and 7 bases from J, with 17 bases between. The CDR3 extends over 15 amino acids. The CDR3 region is CASSLRDRGSREAFF. The CDR3 coding sequence is TGTGCCAGCAGCTTAAGGGATAGGGGAAGCCGTGAAGCTTTCTTT.

This clonotype occurred a few times. This chain links TRBV11-2 with TRBJ1-1, with no clear D. V was trimmed by 1 base and J by 5 bases, leaving 11 bases between them. Germline CDR1 is SGHAT and CDR2 is FQNNGV. The CDR3 totals 14 residues. The CDR3 DNA reads TGTGCCAGCAGCTTAGTGGGAGGGTTAACTGAAGCTTTCTTT. As protein: CASSLVGGLTEAFF.

This clonotype was detected a few times. The chain links TRBV20-1 to TRBJ2-7, with D possibly TRBD2 on 6 matching bases. Germline V gene data show CDR1 as DFQATT and CDR2 as SNEGSKA (reference sequence). Deletions cut 5 bases from V and 6 bases from J, with 14 bases between. The CDR3 length is 12 residues. CDR3 region: CSAWRDQGEQYF. The DNA for the CDR3 is TGCAGTGCTTGGAGGGACCAGGGCGAGCAGTACTTC.

This clonotype was counted at least ten times. The rearrangement uses TRBV29-1 and TRBJ2-1; D is possibly TRBD2 (6 bases). The CDR3 has 14 amino acids. The germline V and J ends were trimmed by 2 bases and 9 bases, with 17 bases remaining between them. Germline loops: CDR1 SQVTM, CDR2 ANQGSEA. This CDR3 reads CSVERIAPAGEQFF. The CDR3 DNA reads TGCAGCGTTGAACGAATAGCGCCAGCGGGTGAGCAGTTCTTC.

The chain recombines TRBV6-5 with TRBJ2-1; tentative D call: TRBD2 (6 bases). The length of the CDR3 is 15 residues. Germline values: CDR1 MNHEY, CDR2 SVGAGI. V was clipped by 2 bases and J by 3 bases, with 11 bases between them. The CDR3: CASSYRGTDYNEQFF. Written as DNA, the CDR3 is TGTGCCAGCAGTTACCGGGGGACTGACTACAATGAGCAGTTCTTC.

This clonotype occurred many times. J is TRBJ1-4 and V is TRBV5-1; TRBD1 might be the D (6 bases). Germline V CDR1 and CDR2: SGHRS, YFSETQ. There are 15 residues in the CDR3. Trimming stripped 6 bases from V and 7 bases from J, with 19 bases between. This CDR3 is CASTFTGGSGEKLFF. CDR3 sequence (DNA): TGCGCCAGCACCTTCACGGGGGGCAGCGGTGAAAAACTGTTTTTT. The full variable domain, its missing parts supplied by reference TRBV5-1 and TRBJ1-4, is KAGVTQTPRYLIKTRGQQVTLSCSPISGHRSVSWYQQTPGQGLQFLFEYFSETQRNKGNFPGRFSGRQFSNSRSEMNVSTLELGDSALYLCASTFTGGSGEKLFFGSGTQLSVL.

In regard to this clonotype: One end of the junction fails to match germline, which may point to a read error. The gene calls are TRBV19 and TRBJ2-1, with TRBD2 identical over 8 bases. Per the germline V gene, CDR1 is LNHDA and CDR2 is SQIVND (reference sequence). The CDR3 sequence is 13 residues long. The CDR3 sequence: CASSSTFSGDMIF. CDR3 sequence (DNA): TGTGCCAGTAGCTCAACCTTTAGCGGGGATATGATCTTC.

The rearrangement uses TRBV6-1 and TRBJ2-5; the match to TRBD2 covers 13 bases. Germline CDR1 MNHNS, CDR2 SASEGT. Unmatched junction bases numbered 11, after V lost 6 bases and J lost 4 bases. The CDR3 consists of 17 residues. This CDR3 reads CASRPATRLAGGETQYF. The CDR3 DNA follows: TGTGCCAGCAGACCCGCCACCCGACTAGCGGGGGGAGAGACCCAGTACTTC.

J is TRBJ2-4 and V is TRBV9, with D tentatively TRBD1 or TRBD2 (5 bases each). Deletions cut 3 bases from V and 0 bases from J, with 22 bases between. Germline lookup yields CDR1 SGDLS and CDR2 YYNGEE. This CDR3 comprises 19 residues. Written as DNA, the CDR3 is TGTGCCAGCAGCGATCCGGGACCTCAAGGGGACCTAGCCAAAAACATTCAGTACTTC. This translates into CASSDPGPQGDLAKNIQYF.

This clonotype showed up just a few times. The chain is built from TRBV12-3 or TRBV12-4 and TRBJ1-2, with D unclear. This CDR3 spans 13 amino acids. V was trimmed by 1 base and J by 3 bases, leaving 6 bases between them. CDR3 DNA: TGTGCCAGCAGTTTAGGGGAATACTATGGCTACACCTTC. Translating gives CASSLGEYYGYTF.

This clonotype was recorded at least ten times. The chain carries TRBV5-1 and TRBJ2-2; D may correspond to TRBD1 or TRBD2 (5 bases each). There are 13 residues in the CDR3. From germline, CDR1 is SGHRS and CDR2 YFSETQ. V lost 4 bases and J 6 bases, leaving 10 bases between the germline ends. CDR3 sequence: CASSVTGPGELFF. For the CDR3, the DNA is TGCGCCAGCAGCGTCACGGGGCCCGGGGAGCTGTTTTTT.

This clonotype was recorded many times. The J gene is TRBJ2-1, the V gene TRBV7-8, with D hard to call. Germline V gene lookup returns CDR1 SGHVS and CDR2 FQNEAQ. The CDR3 is 14 amino acids. V shed 2 bases and J shed 5 bases, with 10 bases lying between them. The CDR3 region is CASSLLGRHNEQFF. CDR3 in DNA: TGTGCCAGCAGCTTACTCGGCAGGCACAATGAGCAGTTCTTC.

The chain joins TRBV18 to TRBJ2-3; a weak D match, TRBD1 (5 bases). Germline loops: CDR1 KGHSH, CDR2 LQKENI. Trimming removed 6 bases from V and 2 bases from J, with 12 bases in between. The CDR3 spans 14 residues. CDR3 in amino acids: CASSLGQNTDTQYF. DNA of the CDR3: TGTGCCAGCTCCCTGGGGCAGAACACAGATACGCAGTATTTT.

The chain carries TRBV11-2 and TRBJ2-1; 7 bases are shared with TRBD1. The CDR3 loop spans 14 amino acids. The J segment lost 2 bases and the V segment lost 5 bases, leaving 3 bases of the junction unmatched. Germline V gene sequence: CDR1 SGHAT, CDR2 FQNNGV. The CDR3 reads CASSPGQAYNEQFF. The CDR3 nucleotides are TGTGCCAGCAGCCCTGGACAGGCCTACAATGAGCAGTTCTTC.

The V and J genes are TRBV29-1 and TRBJ2-7; TRBD1 matches at 8 bases. CDR3 length: 13 amino acids. Germline V gives CDR1 SQVTM, CDR2 ANQGSEA. Losses at the gene ends were 7 bases for V and 9 bases for J; bases not matched to a gene: 14. CDR3 bases: TGCAGCGCTGCCAAGACAGGGGCTCAAGGGCAGTACTTC. This translates into CSAAKTGAQGQYF.

This clonotype turned up a few times. The rearrangement uses TRBV29-1 and TRBJ2-7, with D hard to call. V was clipped by 5 bases and J by 0 bases, with 8 bases between them. Germline V gene data show CDR1 as SQVTM and CDR2 as ANQGSEA. CDR3 length: 12 amino acids. The CDR3 is CSVRSHSYEQYF. Written as DNA, the CDR3 is TGCAGCGTTAGGTCCCACTCCTACGAGCAGTACTTC.

The genes are TRBV3-1 and TRBJ2-7; D perhaps matches TRBD1 (5 bases). V shed 1 base and J shed 2 bases, with 12 bases lying between them. This CDR3 has 15 residues. Germline V CDR1 and CDR2: LGHDT, YNNKEL (reference sequence). CDR3 coding DNA: TGTGCCAGCAGCCAAGTGGGGCGGAGTGCCTACGAGCAGTACTTC. Its translation is CASSQVGRSAYEQYF.

This clonotype was seen more than once but under ten times. The chain uses TRBV20-1 and TRBJ1-1; D may be TRBD1 (5 bases). The CDR3 has 14 residues. V lost 1 base to trimming and J lost 7 bases, with 16 bases between them. Germline CDR1 is DFQATT and CDR2 is SNEGSKA (reference sequence). The CDR3 nucleotides read TGCAGTGCTAGAGGAGGGGCAGGGCTGTATGAAGCTTTCTTT. Translating gives CSARGGAGLYEAFF.